This T cell receptor (beta chain) was sequenced in a study of blood T cell repertoires in COVID-19. Study context: The United States, Italy and Spain supplied acute and convalescent COVID-19 samples.

Membership in each cohort depended on participant-reported clinical history. Cohort 3 recovered donors had two negative PCRs, clearance, or symptom resolution. As handled by the study authors: Researchers report that nucleated cell counts were estimated from reference gene primer amplification. Using immunoSEQ multiplex PCR, the repertoire was profiled, and TCRdb retains in-frame clones only, with some absent. D and trimming come from the DNA, and the V and J calls and clone size come from that table. The table has about 410,000 clones, roughly 91% seen once; the top ten hold about 1.7%. The germline V gene has CDR1 LNHDA and CDR2 SQIVND (reference sequence). Trimming stripped 6 bases from V and 0 bases from J, with 15 bases between. The CDR3 has 16 amino acids.

The receptor comes from a woman under 40 who had recovered from COVID-19. The sequenced sample consisted of PBMCs or T cells enriched from blood (not recorded which). V gene TRBV19 combines with J gene TRBJ2-1; tentatively, D is TRBD2 (7 bases). CDR3 in DNA: TGTGCCAGTAGGCCTGGGGGGGACAACTCCTACAATGAGCAGTTCTTC. This codes for CASRPGGDNSYNEQFF.